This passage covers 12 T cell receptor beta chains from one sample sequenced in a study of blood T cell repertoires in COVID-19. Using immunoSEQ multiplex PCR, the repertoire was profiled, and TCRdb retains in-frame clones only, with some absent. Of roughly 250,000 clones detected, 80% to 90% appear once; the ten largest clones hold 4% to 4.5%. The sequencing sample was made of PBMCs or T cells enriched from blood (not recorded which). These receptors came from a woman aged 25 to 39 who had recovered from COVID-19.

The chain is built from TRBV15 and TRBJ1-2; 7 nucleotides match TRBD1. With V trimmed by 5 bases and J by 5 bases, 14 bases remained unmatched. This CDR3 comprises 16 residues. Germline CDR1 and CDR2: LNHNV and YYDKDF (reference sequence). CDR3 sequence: CATSAKGAGQIYGYTF. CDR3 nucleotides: TGTGCCACCAGCGCCAAGGGGGCAGGGCAGATATATGGCTACACCTTC.

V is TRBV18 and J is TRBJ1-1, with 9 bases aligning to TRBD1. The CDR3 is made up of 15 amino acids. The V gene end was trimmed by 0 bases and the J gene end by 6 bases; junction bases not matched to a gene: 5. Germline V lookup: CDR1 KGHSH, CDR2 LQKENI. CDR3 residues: CASSPPDRGIAEAFF. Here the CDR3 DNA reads TGTGCCAGCTCACCACCTGACAGGGGGATCGCTGAAGCTTTCTTT.

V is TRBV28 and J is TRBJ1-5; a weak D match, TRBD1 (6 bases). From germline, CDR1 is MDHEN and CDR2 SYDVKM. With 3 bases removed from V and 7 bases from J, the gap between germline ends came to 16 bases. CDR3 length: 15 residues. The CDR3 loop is CASSFLGTREQPQHF. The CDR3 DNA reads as TGTGCCAGCAGTTTTCTGGGGACAAGGGAGCAGCCCCAGCATTTT.

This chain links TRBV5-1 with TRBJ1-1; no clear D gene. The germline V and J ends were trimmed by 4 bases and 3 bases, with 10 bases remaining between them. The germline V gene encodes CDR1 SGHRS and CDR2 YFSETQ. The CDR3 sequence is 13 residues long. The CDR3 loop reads CASSPSGDTEAFF. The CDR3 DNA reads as TGCGCCAGCAGCCCCTCCGGGGACACTGAAGCTTTCTTT.

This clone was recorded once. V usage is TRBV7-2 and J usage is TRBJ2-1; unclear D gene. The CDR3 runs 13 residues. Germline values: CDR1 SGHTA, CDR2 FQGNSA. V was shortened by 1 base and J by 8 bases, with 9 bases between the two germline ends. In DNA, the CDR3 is TGTGCCAGCAGCTTAGTGTTCGCGGATGAGCAGTTCTTC. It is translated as CASSLVFADEQFF. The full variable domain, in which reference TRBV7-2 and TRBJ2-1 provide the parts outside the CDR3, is GAGVSQSPSNKVTEKGKDVELRCDPISGHTALYWYRQSLGQGLEFLIYFQGNSAPDKSGLPSDRFSAERTGGSVSTLTIQRTQQEDSAVYLCASSLVFADEQFFGPGTRLTVL.

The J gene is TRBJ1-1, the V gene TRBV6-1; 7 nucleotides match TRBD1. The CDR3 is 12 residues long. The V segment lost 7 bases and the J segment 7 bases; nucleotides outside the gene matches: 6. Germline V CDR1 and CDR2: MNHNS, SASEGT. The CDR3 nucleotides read TGTGCCAGCATCCTAGGGACAGATGAAGCTTTCTTT. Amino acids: CASILGTDEAFF.

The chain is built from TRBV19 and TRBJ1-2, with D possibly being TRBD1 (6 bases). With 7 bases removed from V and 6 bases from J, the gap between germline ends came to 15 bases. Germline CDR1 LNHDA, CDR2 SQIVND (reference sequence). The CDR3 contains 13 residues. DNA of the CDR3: TGTGCCAGTACCCTAGGGGGAGGGAATGGCTACACCTTC. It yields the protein CASTLGGGNGYTF.

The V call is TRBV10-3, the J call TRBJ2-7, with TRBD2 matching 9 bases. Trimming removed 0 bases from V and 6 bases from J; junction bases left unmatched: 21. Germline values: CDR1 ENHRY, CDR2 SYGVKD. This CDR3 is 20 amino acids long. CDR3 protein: CAISESGPARGRVVGSEQYF. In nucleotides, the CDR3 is TGTGCCATCAGTGAGTCAGGCCCCGCCCGCGGGAGGGTGGTTGGGTCCGAGCAGTACTTC.

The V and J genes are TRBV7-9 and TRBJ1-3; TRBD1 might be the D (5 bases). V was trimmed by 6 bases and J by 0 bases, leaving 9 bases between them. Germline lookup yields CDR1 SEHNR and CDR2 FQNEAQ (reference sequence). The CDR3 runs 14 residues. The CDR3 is CASRDTSSGNTIYF. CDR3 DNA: TGTGCCAGCAGGGACACCTCCTCTGGAAACACCATATATTTT.

The CDR3 nucleotides read TGTGCCAGTAGAACAGGGGGCGGGGAAGCTTTCTTT. Encoded protein: CASRTGGGEAFF. The chain is built from TRBV19 and TRBJ1-1; 9 nucleotides align to TRBD1. Looked up from germline, CDR1 is LNHDA and CDR2 is SQIVND (reference sequence). Losses at the gene ends were 6 bases for V and 8 bases for J; bases not matched to a gene: 4. The CDR3 consists of 12 residues. Complete variable domain (other parts from reference TRBV19 and TRBJ1-1): DGGITQSPKYLFRKEGQNVTLSCEQNLNHDAMYWYRQDPGQGLRLIYYSQIVNDFQKGDIAEGYSVSREKKESFPLTVTSAQKNPTAFYLCASRTGGGEAFFGQGTRLTVV.

CDR3 sequence (DNA): TGTGCCAGCAGCCAATACAGCCTATACTCACCTGGGGCCAACGTCCTGACTTTC. Its translation: CASSQYSLYSPGANVLTF. This chain uses TRBV4-2 with TRBJ2-6; D call uncertain. The CDR3 runs to 18 residues. Trimming left V 2 bases short and J 2 bases short, with 16 bases between. Germline V gene lookup returns CDR1 LGHNA and CDR2 YNFKEQ.

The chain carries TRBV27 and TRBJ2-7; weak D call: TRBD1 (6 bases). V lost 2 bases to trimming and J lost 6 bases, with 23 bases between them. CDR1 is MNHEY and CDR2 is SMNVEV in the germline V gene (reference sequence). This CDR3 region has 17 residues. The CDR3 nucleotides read TGTGCCAGCAGTTTAAGGGACACTGGTGTAGGGTTCGGCGAGCAGTACTTC. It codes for CASSLRDTGVGFGEQYF.